This T cell receptor beta chain stems from a study of CD8 T cells in Susac syndrome. Study background: The Susac syndrome patients that were sequenced included roughly six with active disease and fewer than 10 in remission.

This clonotype was detected only once. Its antigen is unidentified. Reverse transcription of roughly 0.45 to 1 ug RNA was performed with random hexamers. TCRdb independently ran MiXCR on the immunoSEQ multiplex PCR reads; one entry per CDR3 protein. The table shows 77,000 or so distinct CDR3 sequences, with approximately 94% occurring only once. Study-wide results and limits: It was acknowledged in the study that the number of individuals who were included in its TCR sequencing and HLA analysis was relatively small.

V lost 4 bases, J lost 1 base, and 4 bases stayed unmatched. This CDR3 is built from 15 residues. Germline CDR1 reads SQVTM; CDR2 reads ANQGSEA. From blood CD8+ and CD4+ T cells, the TCR beta chain was sequenced. Sequenced material: CD4+ T cells from PBMCs. This TCR came from a human donor with Susac syndrome. This chain uses TRBV29-1 with TRBJ2-5; 12 positions agree with TRBD2. As DNA, the CDR3 is TGCAGCGTTGTAAGACTAGCGGGAGTCCAAGAGACCCAGTACTTC. Protein: CSVVRLAGVQETQYF.